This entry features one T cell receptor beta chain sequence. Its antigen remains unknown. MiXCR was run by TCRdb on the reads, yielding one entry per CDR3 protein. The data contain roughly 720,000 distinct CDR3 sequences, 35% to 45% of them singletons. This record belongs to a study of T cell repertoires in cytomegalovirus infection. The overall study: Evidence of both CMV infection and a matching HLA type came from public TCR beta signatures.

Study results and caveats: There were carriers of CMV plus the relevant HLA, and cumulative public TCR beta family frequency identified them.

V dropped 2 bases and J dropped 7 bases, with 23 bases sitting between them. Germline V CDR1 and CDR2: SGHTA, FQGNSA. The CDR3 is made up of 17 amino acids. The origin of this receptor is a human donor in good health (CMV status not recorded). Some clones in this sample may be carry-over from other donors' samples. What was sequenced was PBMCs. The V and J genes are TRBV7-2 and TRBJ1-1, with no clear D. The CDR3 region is CASSLFGGRRRQREAFF. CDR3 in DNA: TGTGCCAGCAGCTTATTTGGTGGCCGGAGGAGGCAGCGTGAAGCTTTCTTT. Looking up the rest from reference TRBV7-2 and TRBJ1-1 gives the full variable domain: GAGVSQSPSNKVTEKGKDVELRCDPISGHTALYWYRQSLGQGLEFLIYFQGNSAPDKSGLPSDRFSAERTGGSVSTLTIQRTQQEDSAVYLCASSLFGGRRRQREAFFGQGTRLTVV.